The clone carrying this T cell receptor (beta chain) was seen repeatedly, ten times or more. Its antigen remains unidentified. One junction end does not reproduce the germline sequence, and a read error may be involved. Germline assignment: CDR1 SSHAT and CDR2 FNYEAQ (reference sequence). This CDR3 has 16 amino acids. This sample was taken from a study of CD8 T cells in ankylosing spondylitis. Study observations and caveats: Prior work had noted some motif variants in reactive arthritis blood and synovial fluid. Disease-linked clones reportedly showed significant enrichment in matched ankylosing spondylitis synovial fluid.

Quantitative barcoded 5'-RACE was used to prepare TCR beta libraries. TCRdb re-called the 5' RACE reads through MiXCR, storing one row per CDR3 protein. The sample shows 80,000 to 100,000 distinct CDR3 sequences, approximately 9% of them seen only once. The material sequenced was blood, either unsorted or a sorted T cell fraction (not recorded which). This receptor was taken from a male donor with ankylosing spondylitis or in good health (not recorded which). The chain employs TRBV7-7 and TRBJ2-1, with TRBD1 as a possible D gene (5 bases). DNA of the CDR3: TGTGCTAGCAGCTCGCAACCGTCGGCGGATAGGGGTGAGCAGTTCTTC. This codes for CASSSQPSADRGEQFF.